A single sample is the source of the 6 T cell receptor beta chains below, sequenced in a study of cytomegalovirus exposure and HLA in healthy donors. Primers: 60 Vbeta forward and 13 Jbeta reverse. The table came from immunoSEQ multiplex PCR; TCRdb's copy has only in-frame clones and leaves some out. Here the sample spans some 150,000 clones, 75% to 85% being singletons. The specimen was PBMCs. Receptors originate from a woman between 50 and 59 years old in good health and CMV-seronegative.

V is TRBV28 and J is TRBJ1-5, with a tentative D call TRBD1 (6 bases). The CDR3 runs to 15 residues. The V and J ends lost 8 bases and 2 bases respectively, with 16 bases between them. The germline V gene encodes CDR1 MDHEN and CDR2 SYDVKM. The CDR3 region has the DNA TGTGCCAGCCATAGGGGGGGACCTGGCAATCAGCCCCAGCATTTT. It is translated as CASHRGGPGNQPQHF.

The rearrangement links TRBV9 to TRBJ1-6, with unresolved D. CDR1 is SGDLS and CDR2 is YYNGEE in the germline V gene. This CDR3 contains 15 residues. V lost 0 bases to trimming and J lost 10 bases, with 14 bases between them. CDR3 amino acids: CASSVGGQSLSPLHF. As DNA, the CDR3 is TGTGCCAGCAGCGTAGGAGGTCAGTCTTTGTCACCCCTCCACTTT.

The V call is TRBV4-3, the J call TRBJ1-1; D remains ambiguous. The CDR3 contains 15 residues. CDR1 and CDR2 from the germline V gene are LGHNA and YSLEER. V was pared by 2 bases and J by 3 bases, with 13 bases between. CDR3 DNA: TGCGCCAGCAGCCAACGGGTACTCGAGGACACTGAAGCTTTCTTT. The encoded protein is CASSQRVLEDTEAFF.

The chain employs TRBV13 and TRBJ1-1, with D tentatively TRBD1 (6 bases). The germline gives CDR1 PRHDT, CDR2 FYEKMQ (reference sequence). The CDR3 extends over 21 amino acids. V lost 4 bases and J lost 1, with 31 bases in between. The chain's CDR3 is CASSSREVSGEGVRGNTEAFF. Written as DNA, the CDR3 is TGTGCCAGCAGCTCCCGAGAGGTGTCGGGGGAGGGGGTCCGAGGGAACACTGAAGCTTTCTTT. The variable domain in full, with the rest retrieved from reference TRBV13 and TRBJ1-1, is AAGVIQSPRHLIKEKRETATLKCYPIPRHDTVYWYQQGPGQDPQFLISFYEKMQSDKGSIPDRFSAQQFSDYHSELNMSSLELGDSALYFCASSSREVSGEGVRGNTEAFFGQGTRLTVV.

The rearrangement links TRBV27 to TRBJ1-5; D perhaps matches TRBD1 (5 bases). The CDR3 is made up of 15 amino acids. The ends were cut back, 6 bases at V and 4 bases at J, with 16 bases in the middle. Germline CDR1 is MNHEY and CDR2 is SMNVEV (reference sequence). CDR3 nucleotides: TGTGCCAGCAGACCACTCGGGGCGGGAAATCAGCCCCAGCATTTT. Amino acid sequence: CASRPLGAGNQPQHF.

In DNA form, the CDR3 reads TGTGCCAGCAGCCCCCGGGACAGCGACTCCTACGAGCAGTACTTC. This sequence encodes CASSPRDSDSYEQYF. V is TRBV9 and J is TRBJ2-7, with 7 nucleotides matching TRBD1. From germline, CDR1 is SGDLS and CDR2 YYNGEE. V gave up 4 bases and J gave up 0 bases; unmatched junction bases: 7. This CDR3 has 15 residues.